This T cell receptor (beta chain) was recovered during a study of T cell responses to AZD1222 COVID-19 vaccine. General observations from the study: At study baseline, merely about 6 AZD1222 recipients were seropositive.

As for this clone: What it binds is unknown.

V shed 1 base and J shed 2 bases, with 11 bases lying between them. The CDR3 totals 15 residues. Germline lookup yields CDR1 MGHDK and CDR2 SYGVNS. The repertoire was sequenced with immunoSEQ multiplex PCR; TCRdb's copy has only in-frame clones and lacks some. The profile shows approximately 140,000 clones, more than 85% of them singletons. The chain joins TRBV25-1 to TRBJ1-2; D is uncertain. The source of this sequence is an adult who received the AZD1222 COVID-19 vaccine. The sequencing here drew on peripheral blood, taken 28 days after the second AZD1222 dose. The CDR3 DNA sequence: TGTGCCAGCAGTGAATCGGTATCAGGCAACTATGGCTACACCTTC. Translating it yields CASSESVSGNYGYTF.